The entry below gives a single T cell receptor (beta chain) sequence along with its context. The entry originates in a study of blood T cell repertoires in COVID-19. Sequenced by immunoSEQ multiplex PCR; TCRdb stores in-frame clones only, minus some. The sample contains fewer than 250,000 clones, more than 80% of which appear only once. Germline V gives CDR1 SGHTS, CDR2 YDEGEE. CDR3 size: 13 residues. V was clipped by 3 bases and J by 6 bases; unmatched bases: 6. The chain links TRBV5-8 to TRBJ2-7; TRBD1 aligns across 7 bases. The TCR comes from a woman aged 18-29 years who had recovered from COVID-19. Sequenced: PBMCs or T cells enriched from blood (not recorded which). The CDR3 protein is CASSSITGAEQYF. The CDR3 bases are TGTGCCAGCAGCTCGATAACAGGGGCCGAGCAGTACTTC.